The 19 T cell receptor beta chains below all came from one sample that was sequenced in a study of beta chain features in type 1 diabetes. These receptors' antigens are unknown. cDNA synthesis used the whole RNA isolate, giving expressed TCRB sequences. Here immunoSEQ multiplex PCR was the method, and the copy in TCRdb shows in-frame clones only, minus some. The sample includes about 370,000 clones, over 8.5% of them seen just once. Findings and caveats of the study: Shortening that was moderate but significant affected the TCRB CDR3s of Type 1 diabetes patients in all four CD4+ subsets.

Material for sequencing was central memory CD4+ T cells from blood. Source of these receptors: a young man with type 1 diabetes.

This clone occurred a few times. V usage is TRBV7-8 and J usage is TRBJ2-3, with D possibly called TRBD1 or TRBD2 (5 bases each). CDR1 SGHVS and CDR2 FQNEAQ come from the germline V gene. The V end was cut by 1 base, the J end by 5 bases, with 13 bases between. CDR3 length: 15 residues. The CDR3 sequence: CASSLGLGAGDTQYF. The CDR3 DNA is TGTGCCAGCAGCTTAGGACTTGGGGCGGGAGATACGCAGTATTTT.

For the CDR3, the DNA is TGTGCCAGCAGCCAAGATCCTAGCGGGAGGGAGAACGAGCAGTACTTC. Encoded protein: CASSQDPSGRENEQYF. The chain couples TRBV4-2 to TRBJ2-5; TRBD2 agrees at 12 bases. The J call may be in error: the DNA end matches TRBJ2-7 better. CDR3 length: 16 amino acids. CDR1 and CDR2 from the germline V gene are LGHNA and YNFKEQ.

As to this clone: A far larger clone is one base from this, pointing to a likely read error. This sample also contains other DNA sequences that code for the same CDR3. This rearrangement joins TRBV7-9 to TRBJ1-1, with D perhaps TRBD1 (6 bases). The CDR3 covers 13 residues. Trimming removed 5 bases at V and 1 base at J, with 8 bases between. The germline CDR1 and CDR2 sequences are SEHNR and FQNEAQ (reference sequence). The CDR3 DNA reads TGTGCCAGCAGCCAACAGGGGAACACTGAAGCTTTCTTT. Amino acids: CASSQQGNTEAFF.

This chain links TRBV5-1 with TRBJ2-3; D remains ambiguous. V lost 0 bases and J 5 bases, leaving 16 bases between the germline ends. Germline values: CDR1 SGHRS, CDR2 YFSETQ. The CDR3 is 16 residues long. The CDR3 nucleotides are TGCGCCAGCAGCTTGGAAGGTCGGTCAGTTGGAGATACGCAGTATTTT. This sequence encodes CASSLEGRSVGDTQYF. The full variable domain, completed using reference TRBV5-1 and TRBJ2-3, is KAGVTQTPRYLIKTRGQQVTLSCSPISGHRSVSWYQQTPGQGLQFLFEYFSETQRNKGNFPGRFSGRQFSNSRSEMNVSTLELGDSALYLCASSLEGRSVGDTQYFGPGTRLTVL.

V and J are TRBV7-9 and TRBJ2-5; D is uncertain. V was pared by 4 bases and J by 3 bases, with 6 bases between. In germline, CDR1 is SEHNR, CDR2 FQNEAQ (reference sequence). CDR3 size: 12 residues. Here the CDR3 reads CASSYLEETQYF. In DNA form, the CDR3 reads TGTGCCAGCAGCTACCTAGAAGAGACCCAGTACTTC. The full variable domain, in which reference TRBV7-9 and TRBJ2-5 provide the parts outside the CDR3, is DTGVSQNPRHKITKRGQNVTFRCDPISEHNRLYWYRQTLGQGPEFLTYFQNEAQLEKSRLLSDRFSAERPKGSFSTLEIQRTEQGDSAMYLCASSYLEETQYFGPGTRLLVL.

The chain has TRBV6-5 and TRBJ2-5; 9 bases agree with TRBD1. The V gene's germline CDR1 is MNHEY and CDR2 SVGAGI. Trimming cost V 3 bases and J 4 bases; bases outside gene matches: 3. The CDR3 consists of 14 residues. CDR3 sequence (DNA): TGTGCCAGCAGTTATACAGGGGGCTCAGAGACCCAGTACTTC. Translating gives CASSYTGGSETQYF.

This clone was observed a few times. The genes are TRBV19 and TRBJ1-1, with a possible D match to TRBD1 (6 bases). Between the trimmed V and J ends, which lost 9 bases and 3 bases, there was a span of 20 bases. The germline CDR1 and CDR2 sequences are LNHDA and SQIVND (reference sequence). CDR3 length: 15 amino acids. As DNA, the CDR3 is TGTGCCAGCACGATAGACACAGGGTCGGACACTGAAGCTTTCTTT. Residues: CASTIDTGSDTEAFF. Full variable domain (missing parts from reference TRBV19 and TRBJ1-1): DGGITQSPKYLFRKEGQNVTLSCEQNLNHDAMYWYRQDPGQGLRLIYYSQIVNDFQKGDIAEGYSVSREKKESFPLTVTSAQKNPTAFYLCASTIDTGSDTEAFFGQGTRLTVV.

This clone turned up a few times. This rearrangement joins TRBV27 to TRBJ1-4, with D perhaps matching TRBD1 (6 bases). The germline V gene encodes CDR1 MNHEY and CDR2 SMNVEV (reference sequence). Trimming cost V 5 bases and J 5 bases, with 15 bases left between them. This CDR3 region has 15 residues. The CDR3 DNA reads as TGTGCCAGCAGTCCCCCGGACAGAATCAATGAAAAACTGTTTTTT. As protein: CASSPPDRINEKLFF.

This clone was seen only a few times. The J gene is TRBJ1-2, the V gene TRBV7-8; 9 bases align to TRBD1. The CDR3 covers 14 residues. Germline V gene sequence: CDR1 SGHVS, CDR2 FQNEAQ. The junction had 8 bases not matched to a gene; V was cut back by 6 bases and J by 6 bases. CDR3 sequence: CASRYQGQGDGYTF. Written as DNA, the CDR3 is TGTGCCAGCAGGTACCAGGGACAGGGAGATGGCTACACCTTC.

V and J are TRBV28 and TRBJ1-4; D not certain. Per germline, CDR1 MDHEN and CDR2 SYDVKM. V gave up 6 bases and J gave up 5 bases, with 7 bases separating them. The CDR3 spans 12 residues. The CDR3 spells CASRGQNEKLFF. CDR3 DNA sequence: TGTGCCAGCAGGGGCCAAAATGAAAAACTGTTTTTT.

The CDR3 here is CASSATPRDNNEQFF. The CDR3 region has the DNA TGTGCCAGCAGTGCTACCCCCCGGGATAACAATGAGCAGTTCTTC. V is TRBV2 and J is TRBJ2-1; weak D call: TRBD2 (5 bases). With 4 bases removed from V and 5 bases from J, the gap between germline ends came to 15 bases. The CDR3 has 15 amino acids. The germline gives CDR1 SNHLY, CDR2 FYNNEI.

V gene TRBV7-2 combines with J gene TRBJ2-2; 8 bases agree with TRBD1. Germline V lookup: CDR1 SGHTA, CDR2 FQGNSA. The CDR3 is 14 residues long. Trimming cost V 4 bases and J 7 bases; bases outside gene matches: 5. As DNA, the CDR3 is TGTGCCAGCAGCTCCCAGGGGGCTATCGGGGAGCTGTTTTTT. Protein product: CASSSQGAIGELFF.

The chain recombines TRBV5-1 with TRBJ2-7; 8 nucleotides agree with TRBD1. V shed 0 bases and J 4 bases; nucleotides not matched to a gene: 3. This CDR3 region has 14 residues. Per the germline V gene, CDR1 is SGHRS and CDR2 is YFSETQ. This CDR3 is CASSLADRGYEQYF. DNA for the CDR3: TGCGCCAGCAGCTTGGCCGACAGGGGATACGAGCAGTACTTC.

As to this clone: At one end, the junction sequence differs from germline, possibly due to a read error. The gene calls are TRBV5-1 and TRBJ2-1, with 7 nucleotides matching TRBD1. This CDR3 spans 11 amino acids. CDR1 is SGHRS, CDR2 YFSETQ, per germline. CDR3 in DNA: TGCGCCAGCAGCTCGCCCGGGACAGAAGTCTTC. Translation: CASSSPGTEVF.

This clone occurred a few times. The CDR3 bases are TGTGCCAGCAGCTTAGTGGTGGGACAGGGGGCGTTCAACACCGGGGAGCTGTTTTTT. Protein: CASSLVVGQGAFNTGELFF. The chain couples TRBV7-9 to TRBJ2-2, with 12 bases lining up with TRBD1. Germline V gene data show CDR1 as SEHNR and CDR2 as FQNEAQ (reference sequence). Trimming removed 1 base from V and 2 bases from J; junction bases left unmatched: 8. The CDR3 has 19 residues. The full variable domain, completed using reference TRBV7-9 and TRBJ2-2, is DTGVSQNPRHKITKRGQNVTFRCDPISEHNRLYWYRQTLGQGPEFLTYFQNEAQLEKSRLLSDRFSAERPKGSFSTLEIQRTEQGDSAMYLCASSLVVGQGAFNTGELFFGEGSRLTVL.

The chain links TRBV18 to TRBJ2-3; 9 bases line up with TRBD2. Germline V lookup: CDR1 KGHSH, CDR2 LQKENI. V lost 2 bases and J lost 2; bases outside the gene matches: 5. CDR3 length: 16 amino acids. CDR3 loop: CASSPRLAGSTDTQYF. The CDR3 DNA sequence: TGTGCCAGCTCACCAAGGCTAGCGGGGTCCACAGATACGCAGTATTTT.

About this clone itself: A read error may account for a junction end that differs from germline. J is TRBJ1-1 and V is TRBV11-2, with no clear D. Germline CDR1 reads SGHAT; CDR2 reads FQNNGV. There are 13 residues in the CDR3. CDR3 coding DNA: TGTGCCAGCAGCTACGCTTGGAACCCTGAAGCTTTCTTT. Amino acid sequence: CASSYAWNPEAFF.

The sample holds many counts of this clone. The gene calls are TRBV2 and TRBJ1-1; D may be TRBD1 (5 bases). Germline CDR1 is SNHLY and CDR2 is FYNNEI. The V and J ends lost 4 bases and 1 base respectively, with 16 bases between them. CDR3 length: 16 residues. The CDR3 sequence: CASSGVGTGRNTEAFF. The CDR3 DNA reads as TGTGCCAGCAGTGGAGTAGGAACAGGCCGGAACACTGAAGCTTTCTTT.

The CDR3 region is CASSQDNNEKLFF. The CDR3 DNA reads as TGCGCCAGCAGCCAAGATAATAATGAAAAACTGTTTTTT. This sequence joins TRBV4-1 and TRBJ1-4; no clear D gene. Germline CDR1 is MGHRA and CDR2 is YSYEKL. This CDR3 spans 13 amino acids. Between the trimmed V and J ends, which lost 0 bases and 4 bases, there was a span of 3 bases.